This TCR beta chain was identified in a study of cytomegalovirus exposure and HLA in healthy donors (dated by TCRdb to 2017 to 2019). In the study overall: In an earlier analysis of 587 of the donors, 276 Gb of sequence data and 117 million unique TCR beta sequences from about 190 million T cells were reported. In a later genetic analysis, genome-wide SNP genotypes for about three fifths of the 666 donors were used, and that subset was treated as a discovery cohort. To predict cytomegalovirus infection status, the study combined high-throughput TCR immunosequencing, statistical association of individual TCRs with disease status, and machine learning. Among roughly 400 genotyped donors of the cohort, an average of approximately 200,000 unique TCR beta nucleotide sequences was sequenced per donor, of which approximately 19% were non-productive. Typing coverage differed by locus: A, B, C, DRB1 and DQB1 were typed in about 620-630 donors, DQA1 in roughly 510, DPA1 in some 610, and DPB1 in 450 to 480. Donor age, sex, ethnicity and CMV serostatus were collected together with the repertoire data. Roughly 300 gigabases of sequencing data and 70 million to 100 million unique TCR sequences were included in an early release covering roughly 700 HLA-typed donors. The study profiled the T cell repertoires of about 640 subjects by immunosequencing and related them to cytomegalovirus serostatus. Of the 350 to 400 genotyped donors, around 81% fell in the genetic ancestry cluster associated with self-reported Caucasian donors. In an earlier analysis of 500 to 650 of the donors, high-throughput TCR beta sequencing was used to judge whether each TCR beta V gene segment behaved as functional or pseudogenic. Every discovery cohort repertoire had been produced on one sequencing platform. The study aimed to test whether signatures of past pathogen exposure could be identified by cataloging public T cell receptors. Class I and class II HLA loci were covered by the typing at four-digit resolution. A handful of DR-DQ haplotypes were handled as single units for association and clustering because linkage in the cohort was strong. The later analysis used no new phenotypic data to find candidate immune exposures, relying instead on TCR beta sequences and their occurrence across donors. To study patterns of TCR occurrence, a later analysis re-analyzed previously published TCR beta repertoires from several hundred donors and added high-resolution HLA genotyping. A separate validation cohort of roughly 120 different subjects was used in addition to the 666-subject first cohort.

From the cysteine through the phenylalanine, the CDR3 covers 14 amino acids. Only CDR3 DNA remains: 42 bases, in frame from the first base. The germline V gene sets CDR1 to SGHTS and CDR2 to YDEGEE. The cohort comprised around 700 healthy bone marrow donors. Cohort members were all nominally healthy when sampled, although unrecorded immune exposures were likely present. CMV serostatus was positive for more than 250 and negative for about 50% of the roughly 670 cohort members, and was not recorded for this donor. A peripheral blood sample was collected from each donor, and TCR beta sequencing was performed on peripheral blood mononuclear cells. The Qiagen DNeasy Blood Extraction Kit was used to extract genomic DNA from the blood cell samples. Turning to this clone: Its antigen target is currently unknown. No much larger clone is present one base from it, and per-base qualities are unavailable.

Here is what the overall study found, with its caveats: In a later genetic analysis, fewer N-insertions in productive TCRs were reported among donors in an Asian-associated ancestry cluster than the 666-donor mean. A further reported finding was that TCR beta sequences accurately predicted the HLA-A and HLA-B alleles for most subjects in the first cohort. In a later analysis, TCR association rates were found to vary across HLA loci, with the most associated TCRs seen for DRB1 alleles and the fewest for HLA-C alleles. An earlier analysis of around 600 of the donors showed that most TCR beta V segments appeared in productive rearrangements either about 90% or about 30% of the time, which broadly matched IMGT annotations. Because the 87-base-pair reads could not distinguish some IMGT-functional V segments, including TRBV6-2 and TRBV6-3, those segments were excluded. The study listed 164 TCR beta chains as associated with cytomegalovirus. Across donors, most TCR sequences were observed very rarely, whereas some public TCRs were present in many individuals. Immune exposure information for the cohort was limited to CMV serostatus. In a later genetic analysis, a missense DCLRE1C variant was associated with V-gene and J-gene trimming of TCR beta chains, and the association was replicated in an independent cohort. Assigning TCR associations to individual alleles was difficult when HLA alleles, especially DR and DQ, strongly co-occurred. The authors suggested that the approach could potentially be generalized to other disease states and immunological phenotypes. In this cohort, only TCR beta chains were sequenced, and detectable features were limited by the absence of alpha or paired-chain data. The sequencing pipeline was judged likely to have produced a cluster of highly shared sequence variants as a technical artifact. Specific HLA alleles were associated with 15,000 to 20,000 TCR beta sequences at a false discovery rate of 0.05 in a later analysis. Because HLA typing was missing for some donors at each locus, association tests included only the typed subset. The classifier was reported to diagnose cytomegalovirus status with high specificity and sensitivity in both the original cohort and the validation cohort. Roughly uniform sequencing depth across donors was assumed in presence/absence analyses, although this assumption may not hold. In a later analysis, HLA-associated TCR beta chains were found to be more clonally expanded and to have lower generation probabilities than equally common non-associated chains. Some 15 rarely observed V segments, including chromosome 9 orphons, were excluded from the earlier analysis of a few hundred of the donors because counts were too low. In vitro tests confirmed that a few of the cytomegalovirus-associated TCR beta chains recognize cytomegalovirus antigens. A later analysis reported that several top co-occurrence clusters appeared linked to parvovirus B19, influenza, CMV and Epstein-Barr virus. Linkage disequilibrium might explain the correlated functional status among segregating V segments, but an unknown experimental factor could not be excluded. In a later analysis, most CMV-associated TCR beta chains were found to appear HLA-restricted, with HLA associations seemingly driven largely by CMV exposure.

The method was the immunoSEQ multiplex PCR assay. A mixture of 60 forward primers for TCR Vbeta segments and 13 reverse primers for TCR Jbeta segments was used in the multiplex PCR. The CDR3 region of rearranged TCR beta genes was amplified from genomic DNA by a multiplex PCR assay. The Illumina HiSeq System was used to sequence the amplified TCR beta libraries as 87-base-pair reads. Per the original workflow: In a later analysis, roughly 80 million unique TCR beta chains were counted across the 500 to 850 repertoires, and roughly 9.9 million of these chains were shared by at least two donors. To remove PCR and sequencing errors, raw reads were error-corrected and collapsed into unique sequences using a nearest-neighbor algorithm that merged closely related sequences. CDR3 sequences were aligned to IMGT reference sequences to assign V, D and J gene segments. For a sequence to be retained, at least a six-nucleotide match to both a V gene segment and a J gene segment was required. A rearrangement counted as productive if the CDR3 had no stop codons and remained in frame with V and J, and every other rearrangement counted as non-productive. Following IMGT convention, CDR3 was defined as the stretch from the second conserved V-encoded cysteine to the conserved J-encoded phenylalanine. In an earlier analysis of more than 550 of the donors, sequences lacking an unambiguous match to a single V gene segment were excluded. In an earlier analysis of approximately 610 of the donors, V segments were called functional above 56.7% productive rearrangements and were called segregating when the between-donor standard deviation exceeded 5%. To diagnose cytomegalovirus status from the catalog of TCR beta chain sequences, a statistical classification framework was built. A later analysis assigned V and J genes by comparing TCR nucleotide sequences with IMGT/GENE-DB human TR gene sequences. The TCRdist pipeline was used in a later analysis to assign CDR3 sequences and most-parsimonious VDJ recombination scenarios. In a later analysis, each TCR beta chain was defined by its CDR3 amino acid sequence together with its V-gene family, and reads without a unique V-gene family were excluded. As a way to deal with suspected cross-contamination and a sequencing artifact, a later analysis dropped roughly 620 nucleotide sequences that were highly shared and had low generation probability. A later analysis calculated a clonal expansion index for each public chain from normalized within-repertoire ranks of inferred template counts. A later analysis computed generation probabilities with a VDJ recombination model fitted to out-of-frame rearrangements, and checked the results against IGoR. In a later analysis, TCR-TCR, TCR-HLA and TCR-CMV co-occurrence was scored with hypergeometric tests, and a repertoire-size bias correction was applied to TCR pairs. In a later analysis, false discovery rates were estimated by permuting HLA or CMV assignments 20 times. In a later analysis, co-occurring TCRs were grouped with DBSCAN, and TCRdist sequence similarity was added when clustering was performed within HLA-allele-positive subsets. For co-occurrence clustering, repertoires with fewer than 30,000 or more than 120,000 public chains were excluded, along with 5 or 6 repertoires with anomalous nucleotide sharing. Imported from immuneACCESS, the table was reduced by TCRdb to in-frame sequences with V and J called. These copies leave out some clones; in studies compared against another copy, an unresolved V gene accounts for under half, and the cause of the remainder is not known. The V and J calls and the clone size are those of that table, but D and trimming were determined from the DNA. The sample yields some 140,000 clones; approximately 62% were counted once. 1.5% to 2% of the sample is held by the ten biggest clonotypes.

The TCR comes from a human donor in good health. The chain joins TRBV5-8 to TRBJ2-5; TRBD1 agrees with 7 junctional bases. The last part of the DNA fits TRBJ2-7 better; the J call may be wrong. Sample: PBMCs. CDR3 protein: CASSPQGLSYEQYF. The DNA sequence reads TGTGCCAGCAGCCCACAGGGGCTCTCCTACGAGCAGTACTTC.